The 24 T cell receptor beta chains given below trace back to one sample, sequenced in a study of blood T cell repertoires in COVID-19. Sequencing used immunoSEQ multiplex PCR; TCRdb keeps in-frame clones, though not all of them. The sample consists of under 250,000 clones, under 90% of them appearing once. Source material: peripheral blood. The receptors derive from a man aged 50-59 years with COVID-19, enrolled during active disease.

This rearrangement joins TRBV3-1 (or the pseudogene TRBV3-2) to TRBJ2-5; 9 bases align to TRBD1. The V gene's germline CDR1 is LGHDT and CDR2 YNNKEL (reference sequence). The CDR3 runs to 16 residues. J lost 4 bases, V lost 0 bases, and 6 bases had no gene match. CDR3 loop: CASSQDGGQGSETQYF. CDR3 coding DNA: TGTGCCAGCAGCCAAGATGGGGGACAGGGTTCAGAGACCCAGTACTTC.

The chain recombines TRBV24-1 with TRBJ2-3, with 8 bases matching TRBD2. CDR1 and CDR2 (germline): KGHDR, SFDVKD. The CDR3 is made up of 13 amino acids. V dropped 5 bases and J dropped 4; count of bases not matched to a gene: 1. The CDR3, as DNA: TGTGCCACCAGTGCGGGAGGGGCAGATACGCAGTATTTT. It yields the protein CATSAGGADTQYF.

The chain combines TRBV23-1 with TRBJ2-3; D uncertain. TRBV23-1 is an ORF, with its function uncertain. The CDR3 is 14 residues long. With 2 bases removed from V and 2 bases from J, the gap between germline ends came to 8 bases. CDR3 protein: CASSQVRSTDTQYF. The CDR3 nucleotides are TGCGCCAGCAGTCAAGTCAGGTCCACAGATACGCAGTATTTT.

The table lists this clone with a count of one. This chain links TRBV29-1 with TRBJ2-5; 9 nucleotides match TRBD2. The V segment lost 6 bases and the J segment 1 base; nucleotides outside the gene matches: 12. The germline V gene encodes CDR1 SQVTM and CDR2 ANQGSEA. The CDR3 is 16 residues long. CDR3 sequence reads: CSVETSSGGPQETQYF. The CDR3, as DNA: TGCAGCGTCGAAACAAGCAGCGGGGGGCCCCAAGAGACCCAGTACTTC.

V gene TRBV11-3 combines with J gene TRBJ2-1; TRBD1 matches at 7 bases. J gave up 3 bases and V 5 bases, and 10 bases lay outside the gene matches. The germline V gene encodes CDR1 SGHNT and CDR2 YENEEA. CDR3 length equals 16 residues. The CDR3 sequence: CASSVHGTANYNEQFF. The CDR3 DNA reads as TGTGCCAGCAGCGTCCACGGGACAGCTAACTACAATGAGCAGTTCTTC.

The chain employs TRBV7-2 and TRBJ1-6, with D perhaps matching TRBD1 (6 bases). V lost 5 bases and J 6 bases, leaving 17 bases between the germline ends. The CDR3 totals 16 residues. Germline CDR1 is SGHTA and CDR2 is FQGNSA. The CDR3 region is CASSPLDRWSNSPLHF. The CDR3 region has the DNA TGTGCCAGCAGCCCTTTGGACAGATGGAGTAATTCACCCCTCCACTTT.

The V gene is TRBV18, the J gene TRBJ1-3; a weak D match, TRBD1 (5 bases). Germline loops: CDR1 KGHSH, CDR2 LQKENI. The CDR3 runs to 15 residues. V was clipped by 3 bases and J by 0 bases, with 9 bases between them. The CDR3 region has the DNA TGTGCCAGCTCACCCTTACAGGACTCTGGAAACACCATATATTTT. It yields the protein CASSPLQDSGNTIYF. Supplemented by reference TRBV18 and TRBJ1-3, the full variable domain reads NAGVMQNPRHLVRRRGQEARLRCSPMKGHSHVYWYRQLPEEGLKFMVYLQKENIIDESGMPKERFSAEFPKEGPSILRIQQVVRGDSAAYFCASSPLQDSGNTIYFGEGSWLTVV.

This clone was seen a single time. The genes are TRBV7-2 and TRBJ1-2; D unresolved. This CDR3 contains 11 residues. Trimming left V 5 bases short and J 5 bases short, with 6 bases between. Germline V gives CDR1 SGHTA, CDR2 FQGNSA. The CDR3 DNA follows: TGTGCCAGCAGCCCAGATTATGGCTACACCTTC. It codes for CASSPDYGYTF.

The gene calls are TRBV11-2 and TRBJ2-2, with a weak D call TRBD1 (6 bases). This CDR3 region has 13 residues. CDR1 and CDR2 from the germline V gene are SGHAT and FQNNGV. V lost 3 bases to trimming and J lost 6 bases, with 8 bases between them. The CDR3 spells CASSFTGSGELFF. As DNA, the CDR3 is TGTGCCAGCAGCTTTACAGGGTCCGGGGAGCTGTTTTTT.

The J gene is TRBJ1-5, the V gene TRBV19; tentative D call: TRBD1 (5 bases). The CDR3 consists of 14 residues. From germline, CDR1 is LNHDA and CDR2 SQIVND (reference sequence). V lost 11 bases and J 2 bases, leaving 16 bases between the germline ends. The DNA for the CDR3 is TGTGCCGCGAACGGGGGATATGGCAATCAGCCCCAGCATTTT. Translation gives CAANGGYGNQPQHF.

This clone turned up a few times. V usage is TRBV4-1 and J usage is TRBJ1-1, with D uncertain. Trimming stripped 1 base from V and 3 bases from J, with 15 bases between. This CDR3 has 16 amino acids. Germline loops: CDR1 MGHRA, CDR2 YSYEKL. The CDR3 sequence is CASSQVPTRLDTEAFF. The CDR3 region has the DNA TGCGCCAGCAGCCAAGTTCCAACTAGATTGGACACTGAAGCTTTCTTT.

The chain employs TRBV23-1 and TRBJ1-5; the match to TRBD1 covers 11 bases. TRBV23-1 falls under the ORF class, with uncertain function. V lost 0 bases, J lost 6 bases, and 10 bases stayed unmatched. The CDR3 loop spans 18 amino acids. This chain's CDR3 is CASSQSGLGQGARQPQHF. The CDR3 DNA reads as TGCGCCAGCAGTCAATCGGGCCTCGGACAGGGGGCACGTCAGCCCCAGCATTTT.

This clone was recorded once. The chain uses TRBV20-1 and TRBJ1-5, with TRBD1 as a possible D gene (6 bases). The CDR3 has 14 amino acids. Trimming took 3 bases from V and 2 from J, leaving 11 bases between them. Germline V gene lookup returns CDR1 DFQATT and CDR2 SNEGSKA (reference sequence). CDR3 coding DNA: TGCAGTGCTAGTGGGGGGCGCGGCAATCAGCCCCAGCATTTT. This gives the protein CSASGGRGNQPQHF.

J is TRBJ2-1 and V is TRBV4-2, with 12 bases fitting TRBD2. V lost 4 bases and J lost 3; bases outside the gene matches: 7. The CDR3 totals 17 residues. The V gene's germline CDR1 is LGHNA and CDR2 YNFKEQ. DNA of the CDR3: TGTGCCAGCAGCCCAGGACTAGCGGGGAGCTTCTACAATGAGCAGTTCTTC. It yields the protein CASSPGLAGSFYNEQFF.

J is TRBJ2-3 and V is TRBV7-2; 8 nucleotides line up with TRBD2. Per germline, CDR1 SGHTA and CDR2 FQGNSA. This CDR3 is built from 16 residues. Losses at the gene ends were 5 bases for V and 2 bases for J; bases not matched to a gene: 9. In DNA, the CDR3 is TGTGCCAGCAGCCCAGGACTAGCCGCCCCCACAGATACGCAGTATTTT. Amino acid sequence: CASSPGLAAPTDTQYF.

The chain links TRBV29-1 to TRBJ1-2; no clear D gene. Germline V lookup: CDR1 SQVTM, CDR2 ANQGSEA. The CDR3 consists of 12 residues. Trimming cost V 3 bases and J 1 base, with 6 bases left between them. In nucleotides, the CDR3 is TGCAGCGTTGAGCAGAATAACTATGGCTACACCTTC. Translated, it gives CSVEQNNYGYTF. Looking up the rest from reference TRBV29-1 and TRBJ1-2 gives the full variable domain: SAVISQKPSRDICQRGTSLTIQCQVDSQVTMMFWYRQQPGQSLTLIATANQGSEATYESGFVIDKFPISRPNLTFSTLTVSNMSPEDSSIYLCSVEQNNYGYTFGSGTRLTVV.

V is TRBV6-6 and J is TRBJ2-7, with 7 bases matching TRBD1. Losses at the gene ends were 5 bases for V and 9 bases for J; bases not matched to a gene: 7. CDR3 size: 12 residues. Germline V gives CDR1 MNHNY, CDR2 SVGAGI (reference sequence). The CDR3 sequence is CASSPRQGTQYF. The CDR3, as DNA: TGTGCCAGCAGTCCCAGACAGGGTACGCAGTACTTC.

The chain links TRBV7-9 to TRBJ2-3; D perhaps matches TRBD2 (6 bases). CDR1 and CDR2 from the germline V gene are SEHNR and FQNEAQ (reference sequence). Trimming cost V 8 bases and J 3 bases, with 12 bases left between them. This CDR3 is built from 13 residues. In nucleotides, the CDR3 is TGTGCCAGCGTGGGCGGGACGACAGATACGCAGTATTTT. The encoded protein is CASVGGTTDTQYF.

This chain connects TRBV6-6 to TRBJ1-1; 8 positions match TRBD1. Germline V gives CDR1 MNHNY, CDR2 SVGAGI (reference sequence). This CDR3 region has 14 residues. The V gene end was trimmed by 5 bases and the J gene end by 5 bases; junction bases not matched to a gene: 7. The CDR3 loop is CASSRRTGQTEAFF. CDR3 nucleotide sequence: TGTGCCAGCAGTCGTCGGACAGGGCAAACTGAAGCTTTCTTT.

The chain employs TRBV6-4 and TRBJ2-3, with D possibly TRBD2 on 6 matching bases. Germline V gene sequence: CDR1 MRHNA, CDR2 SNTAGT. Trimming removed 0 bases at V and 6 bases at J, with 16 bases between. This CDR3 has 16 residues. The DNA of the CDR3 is TGTGCCAGCAGTGACTCCCATGAGCGGGCGAGGGATACGCAGTATTTT. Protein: CASSDSHERARDTQYF.

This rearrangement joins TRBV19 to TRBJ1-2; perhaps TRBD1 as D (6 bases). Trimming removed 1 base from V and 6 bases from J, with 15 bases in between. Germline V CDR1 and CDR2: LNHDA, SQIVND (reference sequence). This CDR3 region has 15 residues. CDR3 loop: CASSIATGLSDGYTF. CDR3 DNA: TGTGCCAGTAGTATAGCCACAGGGCTATCGGATGGCTACACCTTC.

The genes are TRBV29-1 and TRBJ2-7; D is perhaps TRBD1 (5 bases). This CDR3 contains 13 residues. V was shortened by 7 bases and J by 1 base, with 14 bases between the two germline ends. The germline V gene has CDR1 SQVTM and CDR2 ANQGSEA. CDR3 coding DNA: TGCAGCGCACAGAGACAGTTTTCCTACGAGCAGTACTTC. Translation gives CSAQRQFSYEQYF.

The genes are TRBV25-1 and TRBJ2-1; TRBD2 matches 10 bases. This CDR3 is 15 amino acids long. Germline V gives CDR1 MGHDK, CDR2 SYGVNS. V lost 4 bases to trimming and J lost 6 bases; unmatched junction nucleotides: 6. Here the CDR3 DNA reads TGTGCCAGCAGTGCCCTAGCGGGAGCAGGCAATGAGCAGTTCTTC. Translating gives CASSALAGAGNEQFF.

The CDR3 coding sequence is TGTGCCAGCAGCCGTGGGGGACTATCTAATGAGCAGTTCTTC. It is translated as CASSRGGLSNEQFF. V and J are TRBV3-1 (or the pseudogene TRBV3-2) and TRBJ2-1; 7 bases are shared with TRBD2. The CDR3 is made up of 14 amino acids. With 4 bases clipped from V and 7 bases from J, the junction kept 7 bases outside the gene matches. Germline V gives CDR1 LGHDT, CDR2 YNNKEL (reference sequence).